The 8 T cell receptor beta chains below come from one sample, sequenced in a study of cytomegalovirus exposure and HLA in healthy donors. Use of 60 Vbeta and 13 Jbeta primers characterized the PCR. Clones were sequenced by immunoSEQ multiplex PCR, and TCRdb holds only the in-frame ones, with some missing. The profile shows under 200,000 clones, more than 75% of them singletons. Sequencing was done on a sample of PBMCs. The receptors come from a woman under 30 in good health and CMV-seronegative.

Turning to this clone: An end of the junction does not agree with germline; a read error may underlie this. The identical CDR3 is also encoded by other nucleotide sequences in the sample. The genes are TRBV10-1 and TRBJ1-2; 7 nucleotides line up with TRBD1. Germline loops: CDR1 WNHNN, CDR2 SYGVQD (reference sequence). The CDR3 has 14 amino acids. For the CDR3, the DNA is TGCGCTAGCAGTGACGGACAGGAGCTGTATGGCTACACCTTC. It is translated as CASSDGQELYGYTF.

V and J are TRBV2 and TRBJ1-5, with TRBD1 identical over 7 bases. CDR1 and CDR2 (germline): SNHLY, FYNNEI. J was trimmed by 6 bases and V by 6 bases; bases with no gene match: 11. This CDR3 contains 15 residues. CDR3 in DNA: TGTGCCAGCAGCAGGGGGGAATTGGCAGGTCAGCCCCAGCATTTT. This sequence encodes CASSRGELAGQPQHF.

The CDR3 DNA follows: TGTGCCAGCAGCCAACAAGAGACCCAGTACTTC. Its translation: CASSQQETQYF. The gene calls are TRBV7-6 and TRBJ2-5; no clear D. The V gene's germline CDR1 is SGHVS and CDR2 FNYEAQ. V lost 5 bases, J lost 2 bases, and 3 bases lay in between. The CDR3 spans 11 residues.

Only one count was recorded for this clone. The chain uses TRBV19 and TRBJ2-1; the match to TRBD2 covers 9 bases. Germline CDR1 reads LNHDA; CDR2 reads SQIVND (reference sequence). This CDR3 comprises 22 residues. V trimming: 0 bases; J trimming: 0 bases; junction bases outside the gene matches: 18. The CDR3 nucleotides read TGTGCCAGTAGTATAGAGGGGGGGCTAGCGGGGTTCGGGGCCTACTCCTACAATGAGCAGTTCTTC. This translates into CASSIEGGLAGFGAYSYNEQFF.

J is TRBJ2-5 and V is TRBV29-1; D may be TRBD1 (5 bases). The CDR3 extends over 12 amino acids. Between the trimmed V and J ends, which lost 4 bases and 4 bases, there was a span of 10 bases. Germline assignment: CDR1 SQVTM and CDR2 ANQGSEA. The CDR3 region is CSVVAGSETQYF. The CDR3 region has the DNA TGCAGCGTTGTTGCAGGGTCAGAGACCCAGTACTTC.

This clone was detected only once. The chain joins TRBV2 to TRBJ2-5, with 9 bases that match TRBD1. The CDR3 loop spans 16 amino acids. V lost 7 bases and J lost 5; bases outside the gene matches: 14. The germline gives CDR1 SNHLY, CDR2 FYNNEI. Written as DNA, the CDR3 is TGTGCCAGCACCCCGGGACAGGGCTTTCGTCGGGAGACCCAGTACTTC. The encoded protein is CASTPGQGFRRETQYF.

In this sample, this clone turned up once. At one boundary the junction diverges from the germline segment, which might be a read error. The chain has TRBV30 and TRBJ2-5, with 9 bases aligning to TRBD1. This CDR3 spans 11 amino acids. Germline V CDR1 and CDR2: GTSNPN, SVGIG (reference sequence). In DNA form, the CDR3 reads TGTGCCTGGAGTGACGACAGGGGGGCCCACTTC. Residues: CAWSDDRGAHF.

The chain combines TRBV7-6 with TRBJ1-1, with D perhaps TRBD1 (6 bases). The CDR3 loop spans 16 amino acids. Looked up from germline, CDR1 is SGHVS and CDR2 is FNYEAQ. The V end was cut by 4 bases, the J end by 9 bases, with 24 bases between. CDR3 sequence reads: CASSSSLGGSGTKAFF. In DNA, the CDR3 is TGTGCCAGCAGCTCGTCCCTAGGGGGGTCGGGGACTAAAGCTTTCTTT. Using reference TRBV7-6 and TRBJ1-1 for the parts outside the CDR3, the full variable domain is GAGVSQSPRYKVTKRGQDVALRCDPISGHVSLYWYRQALGQGPEFLTYFNYEAQQDKSGLPNDRFSAERPEGSISTLTIQRTEQRDSAMYRCASSSSLGGSGTKAFFGQGTRLTVV.